This TCR beta chain was retrieved from a study of blood T cell repertoires in COVID-19. Study details: COVID-19 samples, acute and convalescent, were from the United States, Italy and Spain. Sample material is recorded as cDNA or gDNA derived from T cells, B-cell-depleted T cells, or PBMCs.

Authors' analysis steps: Quantification of nucleated cells was approximated via reference gene primer amplification. Profiled with immunoSEQ multiplex PCR; TCRdb holds only in-frame clones, not every one. Clonal size and the V and J genes are those of that table, whereas D and trimming came from the DNA. The data contain tens of thousands of clones, around 85% of them singletons. The sample taken for sequencing was peripheral blood. This TCR came from a human donor in a cohort sampled during active COVID-19.

The CDR3 protein is CASSQDWNWGPDTQYF. The CDR3 bases are TGCGCCAGCAGCCAAGATTGGAATTGGGGCCCAGATACGCAGTATTTT. The rearrangement uses TRBV4-3 and TRBJ2-3; D might be TRBD1 (5 bases). The CDR3 spans 16 residues. Trimming took off 0 bases at V and 4 bases at J, with 14 bases between the two ends. Germline loops: CDR1 LGHNA, CDR2 YSLEER.